The clone carrying this TCR beta chain was detected a few times. Its antigen is as yet unknown. This entry comes from a study of blood T cells in healthy people across ages. Study findings and constraints: When set beside aged donors, long-lived donors presented more naive CD4+ cells and higher diversity. While age rose, TCR beta diversity per million T cells dropped in a roughly linear way.

The germline gives CDR1 MGHRA, CDR2 YSYEKL. This CDR3 comprises 15 residues. Trimming took off 2 bases at V and 5 bases at J, with 15 bases between the two ends. Sample-barcoded 5' priming and a J-beta primer mix drove a second PCR of roughly 6 to 12 cycles. Using its own MiXCR run on the 5' RACE reads, TCRdb lists one record per CDR3 protein. The table records over 1,200,000 distinct CDR3 sequences, approximately 59% of them present only once. Sequenced input: blood. The TCR sequence derives from a man aged 18-30 years in good health. The chain joins TRBV4-1 to TRBJ1-2, with D perhaps matching TRBD1 (5 bases). In nucleotides, the CDR3 is TGCGCCAGCAGCCAACCCCGGGCAGGGACTTATGGCTACACCTTC. Residues: CASSQPRAGTYGYTF.